What follows are 8 T cell receptor beta chains derived from one specimen sequenced in a study of response to subunit inactivated influenza vaccine. A single record per CDR3 protein comes from TCRdb applying MiXCR to the RT-PCR reads. This table holds fewer than 550,000 distinct CDR3 sequences, less than 30% found once. Sample: CD4+ T cells sorted from PBMCs, taken more than 4 days after vaccination. All receptors derive from a man in his fifties who received an inactivated influenza vaccine.

The rearrangement joins TRBV7-2 to TRBJ2-7, with a tentative D call TRBD1 (5 bases). V lost 2 bases and J 3 bases, leaving 11 bases between the germline ends. Per germline, CDR1 SGHTA and CDR2 FQGNSA. The CDR3 has 14 residues. For the CDR3, the DNA is TGTGCCAGCAGCTTACCCGACAGATACTACGAGCAGTACTTC. It yields the protein CASSLPDRYYEQYF.

In this sample, this clonotype turned up a few times. This chain joins TRBV4-3 and TRBJ1-6; D is undetermined. The germline CDR1 and CDR2 sequences are LGHNA and YSLEER. V was trimmed by 4 bases and J by 6 bases, leaving 13 bases between them. The CDR3 is 15 residues long. The CDR3: CASSPMTEGNSPLHF. The CDR3 coding sequence is TGCGCCAGCAGCCCCATGACTGAGGGTAATTCACCCCTCCACTTT.

The chain joins TRBV12-3 or TRBV12-4 to TRBJ1-1; D unresolved. The CDR3 totals 14 residues. Deletions cut 5 bases from V and 1 base from J, with 11 bases between. CDR3 sequence: CASSPAGKNTEAFF. The CDR3 region has the DNA TGTGCCAGCAGTCCAGCCGGAAAGAACACTGAAGCTTTCTTT.

This clonotype occurred a few times. J is TRBJ2-1 and V is TRBV6-4, with 12 bases aligning to TRBD2. This CDR3 is 14 amino acids long. The J segment lost 5 bases and the V segment lost 4 bases, leaving 0 bases of the junction unmatched. The germline V gene encodes CDR1 MRHNA and CDR2 SNTAGT. CDR3 in amino acids: CASSASGRDNEQFF. For the CDR3, the DNA is TGTGCCAGCAGTGCTAGCGGGAGGGACAATGAGCAGTTCTTC.

The V and J genes are TRBV5-6 and TRBJ2-1; D gene unclear. CDR1 is SGHDT and CDR2 is YYEEEE in the germline V gene. Trimming stripped 1 base from V and 9 bases from J, with 8 bases between. The CDR3 length is 12 residues. The CDR3 is CASSLLTREQFF. As DNA, the CDR3 is TGTGCCAGCAGCTTGCTCACCCGTGAGCAGTTCTTC.

This clonotype occurred a few times. The chain employs TRBV12-3 or TRBV12-4 and TRBJ1-2; 9 bases align to TRBD1. Losses at the gene ends were 6 bases for V and 8 bases for J; bases not matched to a gene: 7. The CDR3 covers 13 residues. This chain's CDR3 is CASRPTGGAGYTF. CDR3 in DNA: TGTGCCAGCAGACCTACAGGGGGCGCCGGCTACACCTTC.

The CDR3 nucleotides read TGTGCCAGCAGTCGAAATGGTCCTCAAGAGACCCAGTACTTC. Residues: CASSRNGPQETQYF. V and J are TRBV12-3 or TRBV12-4 and TRBJ2-5; unclear D gene. The CDR3 runs 14 residues. The V gene lost 5 bases and the J gene lost 2 bases, with 12 bases spanning the gap.

This clonotype turned up a few times. The chain combines TRBV7-9 with TRBJ1-3, with TRBD1 as a possible D gene (6 bases). This CDR3 is built from 16 residues. Trimming cost V 5 bases and J 0 bases, with 14 bases left between them. The germline V gene has CDR1 SEHNR and CDR2 FQNEAQ (reference sequence). CDR3: CASSLGQSNSGNTIYF. DNA for the CDR3: TGTGCCAGCAGCCTAGGACAGTCAAACTCTGGAAACACCATATATTTT.